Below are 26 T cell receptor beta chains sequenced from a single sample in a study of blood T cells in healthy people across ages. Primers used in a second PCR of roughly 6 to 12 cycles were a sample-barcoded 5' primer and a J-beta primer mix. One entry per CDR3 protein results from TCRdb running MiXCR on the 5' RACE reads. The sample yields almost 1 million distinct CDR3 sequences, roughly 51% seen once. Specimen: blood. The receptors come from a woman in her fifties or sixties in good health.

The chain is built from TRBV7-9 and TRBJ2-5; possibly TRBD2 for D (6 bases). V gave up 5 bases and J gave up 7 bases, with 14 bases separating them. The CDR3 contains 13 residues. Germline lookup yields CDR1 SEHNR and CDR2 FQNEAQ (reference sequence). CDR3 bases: TGTGCCAGCAGCCCAGGAGGGGTAGGGACCCAGTACTTC. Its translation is CASSPGGVGTQYF.

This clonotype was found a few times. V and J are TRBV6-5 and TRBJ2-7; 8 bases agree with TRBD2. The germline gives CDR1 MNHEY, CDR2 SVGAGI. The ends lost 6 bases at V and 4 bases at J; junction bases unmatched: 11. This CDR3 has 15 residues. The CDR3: CASRYRLASRYEQYF. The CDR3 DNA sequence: TGTGCCAGCAGGTATCGACTAGCGAGTCGGTACGAGCAGTACTTC.

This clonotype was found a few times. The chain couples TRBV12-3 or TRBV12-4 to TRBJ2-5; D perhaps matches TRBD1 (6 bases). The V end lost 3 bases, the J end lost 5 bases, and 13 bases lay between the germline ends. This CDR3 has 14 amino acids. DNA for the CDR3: TGTGCCAGCAGTTTCACCGGGACAACGGAGACCCAGTACTTC. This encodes CASSFTGTTETQYF.

The DNA for the CDR3 is TGCAGCGTTGGAGCCCGGTGGACAGGGGATGAGCAGTACTTC. Its protein product is CSVGARWTGDEQYF. This chain uses TRBV29-1 with TRBJ2-7; 9 bases line up with TRBD1. CDR3 length: 14 residues. Germline V gives CDR1 SQVTM, CDR2 ANQGSEA. V lost 4 bases, J lost 7 bases, and 11 bases stayed unmatched.

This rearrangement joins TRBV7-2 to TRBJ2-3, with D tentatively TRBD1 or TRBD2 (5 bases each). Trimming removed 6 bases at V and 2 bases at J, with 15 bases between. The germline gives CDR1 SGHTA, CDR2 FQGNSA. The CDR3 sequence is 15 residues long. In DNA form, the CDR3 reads TGTGCCAGCAGTCGAAACCAGGGAGCCACAGATACGCAGTATTTT. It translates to CASSRNQGATDTQYF.

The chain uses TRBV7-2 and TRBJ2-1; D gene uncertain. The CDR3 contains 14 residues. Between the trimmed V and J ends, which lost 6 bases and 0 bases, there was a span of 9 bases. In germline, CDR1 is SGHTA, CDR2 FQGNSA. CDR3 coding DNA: TGTGCCAGCAGGTACCCAAGCTCCTACAATGAGCAGTTCTTC. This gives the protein CASRYPSSYNEQFF.

DNA of the CDR3: TGTGCCAGCAGCTTAGTCGCTAGCGGGAGTGTCTATGAGCAGTTCTTC. Its translation: CASSLVASGSVYEQFF. The chain joins TRBV7-2 to TRBJ2-1; 10 bases map to TRBD2. V was clipped by 1 base and J by 8 bases; unmatched bases: 8. Germline CDR1 SGHTA, CDR2 FQGNSA. This CDR3 has 16 amino acids.

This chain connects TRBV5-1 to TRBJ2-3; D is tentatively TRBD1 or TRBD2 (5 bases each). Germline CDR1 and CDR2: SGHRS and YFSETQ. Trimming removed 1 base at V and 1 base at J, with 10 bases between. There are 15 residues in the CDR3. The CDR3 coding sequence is TGCGCCAGCAGCTTGTCTCCGGGGCGCACAGATACGCAGTATTTT. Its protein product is CASSLSPGRTDTQYF.

CDR3 in amino acids: CASSSPGQGNPEQYF. The CDR3 DNA is TGTGCCAGCAGCTCTCCGGGACAGGGTAATCCCGAGCAGTACTTC. The chain uses TRBV3-1 and TRBJ2-4; 9 positions match TRBD1. The DNA end is more similar to TRBJ2-7, so the J call may be wrong. Germline CDR1 is LGHDT and CDR2 is YNNKEL (reference sequence). The CDR3 is 15 amino acids.

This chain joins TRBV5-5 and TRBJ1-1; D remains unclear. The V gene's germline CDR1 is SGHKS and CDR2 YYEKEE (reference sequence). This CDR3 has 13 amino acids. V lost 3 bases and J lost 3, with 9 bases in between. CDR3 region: CASSSGVYTEAFF. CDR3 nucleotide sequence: TGTGCCAGCAGCTCCGGGGTTTACACTGAAGCTTTCTTT. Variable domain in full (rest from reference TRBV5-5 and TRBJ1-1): DAGVTQSPTHLIKTRGQQVTLRCSPISGHKSVSWYQQVLGQGPQFIFQYYEKEERGRGNFPDRFSARQFPNYSSELNVNALLLGDSALYLCASSSGVYTEAFFGQGTRLTVV.

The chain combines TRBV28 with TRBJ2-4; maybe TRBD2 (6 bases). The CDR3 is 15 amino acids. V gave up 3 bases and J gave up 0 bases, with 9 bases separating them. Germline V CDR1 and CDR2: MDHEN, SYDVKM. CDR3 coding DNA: TGTGCCAGCAGTTTCGGGGGAGTAGCCAAAAACATTCAGTACTTC. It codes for CASSFGGVAKNIQYF.

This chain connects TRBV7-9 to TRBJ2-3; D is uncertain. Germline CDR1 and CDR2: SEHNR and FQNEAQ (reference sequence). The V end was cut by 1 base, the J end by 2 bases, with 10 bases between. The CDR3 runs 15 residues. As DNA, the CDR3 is TGTGCCAGCAGCTTAGGGTCCTCTTACACAGATACGCAGTATTTT. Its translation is CASSLGSSYTDTQYF.

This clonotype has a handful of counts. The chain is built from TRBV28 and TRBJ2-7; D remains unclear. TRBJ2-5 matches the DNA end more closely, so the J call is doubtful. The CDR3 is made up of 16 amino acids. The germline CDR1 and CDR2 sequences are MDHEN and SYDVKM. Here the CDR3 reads CASSLSLGPRQETQYF. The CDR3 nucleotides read TGTGCCAGCAGTTTGTCCCTGGGCCCCAGGCAGGAGACCCAGTACTTC.

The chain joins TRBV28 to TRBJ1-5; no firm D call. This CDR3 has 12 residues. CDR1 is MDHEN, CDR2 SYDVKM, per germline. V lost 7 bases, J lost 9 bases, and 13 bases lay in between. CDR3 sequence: CASNGDVWPQHF. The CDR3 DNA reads TGTGCCAGCAACGGGGATGTTTGGCCCCAGCATTTT.

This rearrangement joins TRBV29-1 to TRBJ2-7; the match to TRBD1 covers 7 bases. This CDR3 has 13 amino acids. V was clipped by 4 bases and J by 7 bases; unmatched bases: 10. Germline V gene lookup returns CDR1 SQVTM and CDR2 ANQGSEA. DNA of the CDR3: TGCAGCGTTGCCGGTACAGGGGCCAGAGAGCAGTACTTC. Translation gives CSVAGTGAREQYF.

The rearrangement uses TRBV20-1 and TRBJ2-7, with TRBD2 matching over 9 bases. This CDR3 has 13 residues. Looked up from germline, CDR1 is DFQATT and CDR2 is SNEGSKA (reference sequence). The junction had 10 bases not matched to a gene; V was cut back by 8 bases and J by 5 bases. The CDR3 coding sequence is TGCAGTTTCATGGGGTTAGCGGGGGACGAGCAGTACTTC. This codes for CSFMGLAGDEQYF.

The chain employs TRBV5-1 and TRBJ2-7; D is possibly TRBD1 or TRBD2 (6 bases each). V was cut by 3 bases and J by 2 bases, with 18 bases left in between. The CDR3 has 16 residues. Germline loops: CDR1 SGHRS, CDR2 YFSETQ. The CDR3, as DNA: TGCGCCAGCAGCTGGCGGGACACCGGCCAAACCTACGAGCAGTACTTC. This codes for CASSWRDTGQTYEQYF.

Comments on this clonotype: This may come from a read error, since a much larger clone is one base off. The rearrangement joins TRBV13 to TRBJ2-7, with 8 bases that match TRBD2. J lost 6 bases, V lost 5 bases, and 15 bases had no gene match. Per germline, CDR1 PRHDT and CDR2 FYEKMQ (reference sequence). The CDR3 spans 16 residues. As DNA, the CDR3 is TGTGCCAGCAGCCACGGAGGAGCGGGAGTCCCCTGCGAGCAGTACTTC. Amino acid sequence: CASSHGGAGVPCEQYF.

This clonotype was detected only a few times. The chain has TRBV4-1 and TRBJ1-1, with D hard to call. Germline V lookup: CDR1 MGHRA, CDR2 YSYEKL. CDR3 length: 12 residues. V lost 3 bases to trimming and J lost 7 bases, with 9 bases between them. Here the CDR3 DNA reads TGCGCCAGCAGCCAGTCGTCCCGTGAAGCTTTCTTT. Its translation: CASSQSSREAFF.

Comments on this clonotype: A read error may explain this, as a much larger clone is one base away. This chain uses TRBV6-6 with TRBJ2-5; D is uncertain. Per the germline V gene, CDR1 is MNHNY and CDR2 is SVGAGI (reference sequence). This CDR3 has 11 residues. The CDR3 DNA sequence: TGTGCCTGCAGACGTGGAGAGACCCAGTACTTC. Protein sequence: CACRRGETQYF.

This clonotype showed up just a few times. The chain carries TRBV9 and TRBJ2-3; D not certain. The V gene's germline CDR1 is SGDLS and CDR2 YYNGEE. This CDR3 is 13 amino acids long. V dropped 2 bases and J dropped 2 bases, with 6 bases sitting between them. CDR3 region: CASSVLDTDTQYF. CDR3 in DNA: TGTGCCAGCAGCGTTTTAGACACAGATACGCAGTATTTT.

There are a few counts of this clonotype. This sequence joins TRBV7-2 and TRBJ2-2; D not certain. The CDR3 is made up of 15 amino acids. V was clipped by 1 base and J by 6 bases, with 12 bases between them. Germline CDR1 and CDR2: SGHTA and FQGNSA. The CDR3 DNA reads TGTGCCAGCAGCTTAGGCCACAGTAGGGCCGGGGAGCTGTTTTTT. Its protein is CASSLGHSRAGELFF.

The CDR3 DNA is TGTGCCACAGAGGACAGCAATTACCAAGAGACCCAGTACTTC. This gives the protein CATEDSNYQETQYF. The chain is built from TRBV10-3 and TRBJ2-5; maybe TRBD1 (6 bases). Germline values: CDR1 ENHRY, CDR2 SYGVKD. The CDR3 is 14 amino acids. The V and J ends lost 10 bases and 0 bases respectively, with 15 bases between them.

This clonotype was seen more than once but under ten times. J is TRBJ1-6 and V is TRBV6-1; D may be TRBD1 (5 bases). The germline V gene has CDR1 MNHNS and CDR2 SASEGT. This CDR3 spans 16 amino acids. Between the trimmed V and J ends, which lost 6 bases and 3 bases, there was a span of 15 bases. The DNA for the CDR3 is TGTGCCAGCAGCCCCGGCCACGGGGGCTATAATTCACCCCTCCACTTT. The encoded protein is CASSPGHGGYNSPLHF.

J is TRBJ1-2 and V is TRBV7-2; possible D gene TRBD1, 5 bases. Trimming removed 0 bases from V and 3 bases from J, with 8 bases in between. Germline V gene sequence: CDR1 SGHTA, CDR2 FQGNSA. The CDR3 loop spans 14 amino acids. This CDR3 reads CASSLADKYYGYTF. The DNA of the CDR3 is TGTGCCAGCAGCTTAGCGGACAAGTACTATGGCTACACCTTC.

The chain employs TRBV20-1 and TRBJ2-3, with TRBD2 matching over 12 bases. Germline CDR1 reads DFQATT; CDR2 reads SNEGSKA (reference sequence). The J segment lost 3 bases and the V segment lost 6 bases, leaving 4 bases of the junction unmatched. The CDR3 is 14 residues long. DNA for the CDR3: TGCAGTGCCATCGGACTAGCGGGGACAGATACGCAGTATTTT. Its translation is CSAIGLAGTDTQYF.